The 4 T cell receptor beta chains below all came from one sample that was sequenced in a study of T cell repertoires in cytomegalovirus infection (dated by TCRdb to about 2019). According to the study, the label for this sample's treatment or condition signals: in vitro stimulation with specific CMV peptide epitopes to enrich CMV-specific T cells. No antigen has been assigned to these receptors. The data were produced on an Illumina HiSeq 1500. The public reads were run again by TCRdb, first through fastp at Q25 and then through MiXCR, and only productive beta chains were kept. Here each entry gathers all rows of one CDR3 protein and keeps the most common genes and DNA. The table for this sample lists approximately 770,000 distinct CDR3 sequences; 25% to 35% of them were counted only once. The top ten clonotypes cover 13% of the sample. The sequenced sample was cultured CD8+ T cells from PBMCs, obtained from culture after CMV antigen stimulation. These receptors were obtained from a human donor in good health (CMV status not recorded). Some clones in this sample may be carry-over from other donors' samples.

The rearrangement links TRBV5-8 to TRBJ1-6, with D uncertain. The CDR3 is made up of 19 amino acids. Germline CDR1 SGHTS, CDR2 YDEGEE. The germline V and J ends were trimmed by 2 bases and 0 bases, with 18 bases remaining between them. The CDR3, as DNA: TGTGCCAGCAGCTTAAGAGGGTATTACAGATCCTCCTATAATTCACCCCTCCACTTT. Residues: CASSLRGYYRSSYNSPLHF.

The CDR3 protein is CASSFYSGGLTGELFF. Here the CDR3 DNA reads TGTGCCAGCAGCTTCTACTCGGGGGGGCTGACCGGGGAGCTGTTTTTT. V and J are TRBV11-3 and TRBJ2-2; 8 bases align to TRBD2. V shed 3 bases, J shed 5 bases, and the junction held 8 bases outside the gene matches. CDR1 and CDR2 from the germline V gene are SGHNT and YENEEA. CDR3 size: 16 residues. The full variable domain, rest sourced from reference TRBV11-3 and TRBJ2-2, is EAGVVQSPRYKIIEKKQPVAFWCNPISGHNTLYWYLQNLGQGPELLIRYENEEAVDDSQLPKDRFSAERLKGVDSTLKIQPAELGDSAVYLCASSFYSGGLTGELFFGEGSRLTVL.

The chain couples TRBV6-1 to TRBJ2-3; TRBD1 might be the D (6 bases). The CDR3 is 17 amino acids. In germline, CDR1 is MNHNS, CDR2 SASEGT. Trimming pared 5 bases from V and 6 bases from J, leaving 24 bases between. The CDR3 bases are TGTGCCAGCAGTTCCCTCAGGGACACCAGGCCAACGGATACGCAGTATTTT. Amino acids: CASSSLRDTRPTDTQYF.

This clonotype has more than one count but fewer than ten. The J gene is TRBJ1-3, the V gene TRBV28, with D uncertain. This CDR3 spans 18 amino acids. The V gene lost 7 bases and the J gene lost 0 bases, with 22 bases spanning the gap. Germline V gene data show CDR1 as MDHEN and CDR2 as SYDVKM. CDR3 sequence reads: CASIRTRPSLSSGNTIYF. For the CDR3, the DNA is TGTGCCAGCATCCGGACGAGACCAAGCTTAAGCTCTGGAAACACCATATATTTT.